This is a list of T cell receptor beta chains from one sample in a study of cytomegalovirus exposure and HLA in healthy donors. TCRdb keeps only in-frame clones here, not all; method: immunoSEQ multiplex PCR. The repertoire holds 150,000 to 200,000 clones, with about 88% as singletons. The sequenced sample consisted of PBMCs. The receptors stem from a young woman in good health and CMV-seronegative. Each CDR3 is given with its conserved first and last residue. Fields, in order: V gene, J gene, D gene, clone size, CDR3 DNA, CDR3 protein. A D gene is named only where the DNA matches it firmly. Part of the rows lack a size; the others show once, few, many or a class for expanded clones.

TRBV28	TRBJ2-7	NA	NA	TGTGCCAGCAGTCCCACAGGCGGAGAAAACTACGAGCAGTACTTC	CASSPTGGENYEQYF
TRBV2	TRBJ2-6	NA	few	TGTGCCAGCAGTGTAGGGGGTGGCTCTGGGGCCAACGTCCTGACTTTC	CASSVGGGSGANVLTF
TRBV19	TRBJ2-7	NA	NA	TGTGCCAGTAGTATAGGGGGCATATCAACCTACGAGCAGTACTTC	CASSIGGISTYEQYF
TRBV6-5	TRBJ2-7	TRBD1	once	TGTGCCAGCACTTCCGGGACAGGGGGCTCCTACGAGCAGTACTTC	CASTSGTGGSYEQYF
TRBV5-1	TRBJ2-1	TRBD2	few	TGCGCCAGCAGCTGGAGCGGGGGGTACGACAATGAGCAGTTCTTC	CASSWSGGYDNEQFF
TRBV29-1	TRBJ2-3	TRBD2	NA	TGCAGCGTTCCCCTAGCGGGAGAAGATACGCAGTATTTT	CSVPLAGEDTQYF
TRBV19	TRBJ2-2	TRBD2	NA	TGTGCCAGTTTTTCCGGGACTAGCGGGAGGGCAAAGAGCACCGGGGAGCTGTTTTTT	CASFSGTSGRAKSTGELFF
TRBV5-4	TRBJ2-3	NA	NA	TGTGCCAGCAGCTTGGGGACAAGCACAGATACGCAGTATTTT	CASSLGTSTDTQYF
TRBV4-2	TRBJ2-5	TRBD2	NA	TGTGCCAGCAGCCAAGATTATGGACTAGCGGGGGGCAGGGAGACCCAGTACTTC	CASSQDYGLAGGRETQYF
TRBV4-2	TRBJ1-2	NA	few	TGTGCCAGCAGCCAAGTAGCCAGGGGTAACTATGGCTACACCTTC	CASSQVARGNYGYTF
TRBV10-3	TRBJ1-1	TRBD1	NA	TGTGCCATCAGTGAGTCGAGGGGACAGGGTTTGAACACTGAAGCTTTCTTT	CAISESRGQGLNTEAFF
TRBV2	TRBJ2-5	TRBD1	NA	TGTGCCAGCAGTTCAGGACAGGGGGTAGGAGAGACCCAGTACTTC	CASSSGQGVGETQYF
TRBV2	TRBJ1-5	NA	NA	TGTGCCAGCAGTGAAAGGACGGGAGGAAATCAGCCCCAGCATTTT	CASSERTGGNQPQHF
TRBV6-5	TRBJ1-3	NA	once	TGTGCCAGCAGTTACGTGGGCAACGGAAACACCATATATTTT	CASSYVGNGNTIYF
TRBV7-2	TRBJ2-4	TRBD2	NA	TGTGCCAGCAGCTTAATGTCTCCTCTCGCGGGAGGAGCCAAAAACATTCAGTACTTC	CASSLMSPLAGGAKNIQYF
TRBV14	TRBJ2-5	NA	NA	TGTGCCAGCAGCCAAAACAGGTTGGAGCAGTACTTC	CASSQNRLEQYF
TRBV13	TRBJ2-7	NA	NA	TGTGCCAGCAGCTTACCGACAGCGCCCTACGAGCAGTACTTC	CASSLPTAPYEQYF
TRBV11-2	TRBJ2-7	NA	NA	TGTGCCAGCAGCCTAACCGGGACACAACTCTACGAGCAGTACTTC	CASSLTGTQLYEQYF
TRBV9	TRBJ1-4	NA	NA	TGTGCCAGCAGCCCCTCGGGGTCTAATGAAAAACTGTTTTTT	CASSPSGSNEKLFF
TRBV5-4	TRBJ2-7	TRBD2	NA	TGTGCCAGCAGCGTATTAGCGGGAGAGGACGAGCAGTACTTC	CASSVLAGEDEQYF
TRBV18	TRBJ1-6	NA	NA	TGTGCCAGCTCATCCCCATACCCCAGTGCCGATAATTCACCCCTCCACTTT	CASSSPYPSADNSPLHF
TRBV4-1	TRBJ1-4	NA	NA	TGCGCCAGCAGCCAAGACTGGCGGTCCGGAGAAAAACTGTTTTTT	CASSQDWRSGEKLFF